This is a list of T cell receptor beta chains from one sample in a study of blood T cell repertoires in COVID-19. Assay: immunoSEQ multiplex PCR; the TCRdb copy retains only in-frame clones and omits some. The table includes 200,000 to 250,000 clones, approximately 86% detected once. Sequencing was carried out using peripheral blood. Receptors were obtained from a man aged 55-75 years with acute or convalescent COVID-19. The CDR3 runs from the conserved cysteine through the conserved F or W. D genes are given only for firm matches. Clone size is shown for a subset of rows, as once, few, many or a class of expanded clone.

D	V	J	size	CDR3	DNA
TRBD1	TRBV4-1	TRBJ2-7	.	CASSQAGMDRGYEQYF	TGCGCCAGCAGCCAAGCGGGGATGGACAGGGGATACGAGCAGTACTTC
TRBD1	TRBV7-8	TRBJ1-5	.	CASSLAPKDRDNQPQHF	TGTGCCAGCAGCTTAGCGCCTAAGGACAGGGACAATCAGCCCCAGCATTTT
TRBD2	TRBV15	TRBJ2-5	.	CATSTGEAGGHETQYF	TGTGCCACCAGCACAGGAGAGGCGGGGGGGCATGAGACCCAGTACTTC
.	TRBV9	TRBJ2-2	.	CASSVRLNTGELFF	TGTGCCAGCAGCGTACGGTTGAACACCGGGGAGCTGTTTTTT
TRBD1	TRBV12-3/TRBV12-4	TRBJ1-2	.	CASRTDRLDGYTF	TGTGCCAGCAGGACGGACAGGTTAGACGGCTACACCTTC
TRBD2	TRBV7-9	TRBJ2-3	.	CASSFPALAATTDTQYF	TGTGCCAGCAGCTTCCCGGCACTAGCGGCAACTACAGATACGCAGTATTTT
.	TRBV19	TRBJ1-5	.	CASSMIGGRINQPQHF	TGTGCCAGTAGTATGATCGGGGGGCGGATCAATCAGCCCCAGCATTTT
TRBD1	TRBV11-3	TRBJ2-5	.	CASSFGTGQETQYF	TGTGCCAGCAGCTTTGGGACAGGGCAAGAGACCCAGTACTTC
.	TRBV7-6	TRBJ2-1	.	CASSLGGVIEQFF	TGTGCCAGCAGCTTAGGGGGCGTCATTGAGCAGTTCTTC
.	TRBV7-9	TRBJ1-4	.	CASSFPGRNEKLFF	TGTGCCAGCAGCTTCCCGGGGAGAAATGAAAAACTGTTTTTT
TRBD1	TRBV27	TRBJ1-6	.	CASSPQGQGPPLHF	TGTGCCAGCAGTCCCCAGGGACAGGGGCCACCCCTCCACTTT
.	TRBV7-9	TRBJ2-5	once	CASSSRGPLQETQYF	TGTGCCAGCAGCTCGCGGGGGCCCCTACAGGAGACCCAGTACTTC
.	TRBV12-3/TRBV12-4	TRBJ1-4	once	CASSPNHEKLFF	TGTGCCAGCAGTCCTAATCATGAAAAACTGTTTTTT
.	TRBV12-3/TRBV12-4	TRBJ1-1	.	CASSLLENTEAFF	TGTGCCAGCAGTTTACTAGAGAACACTGAAGCTTTCTTT
.	TRBV18	TRBJ1-2	.	CASSPKNGNYGYTF	TGTGCCAGCTCACCAAAGAACGGTAACTATGGCTACACCTTC
TRBD2	TRBV29-1	TRBJ2-7	.	CSVRPSTSGEQYF	TGCAGCGTCAGACCTTCGACTAGCGGAGAGCAGTACTTC
.	TRBV4-3	TRBJ2-7	.	CASSQGSTSSYEQYF	TGCGCCAGCAGCCAGGGGTCGACTAGCTCCTACGAGCAGTACTTC
.	TRBV12-5	TRBJ1-1	few	CASGPPPTGNTEAFF	TGTGCTAGTGGTCCGCCGCCGACAGGGAACACTGAAGCTTTCTTT
TRBD1	TRBV6-5	TRBJ1-3	.	CASSYTGDTGNTIYF	TGTGCCAGCAGTTACACAGGGGATACTGGAAACACCATATATTTT
TRBD1	TRBV2	TRBJ1-5	.	CASTEKGQNNQPQHF	TGTGCCAGCACCGAAAAGGGACAGAACAATCAGCCCCAGCATTTT
.	TRBV3-1/TRBV3-2	TRBJ1-1	.	CASSQEARGTEAFF	TGTGCCAGCAGCCAAGAGGCGCGGGGCACTGAAGCTTTCTTT
TRBD1	TRBV13	TRBJ2-7	.	CASREDRANEQYF	TGTGCCAGCAGGGAGGACAGGGCGAACGAGCAGTACTTC
.	TRBV28	TRBJ2-2	.	CASSPWGGAHTGELFF	TGTGCCAGCAGTCCCTGGGGGGGCGCGCACACCGGGGAGCTGTTTTTT
TRBD1	TRBV29-1	TRBJ2-4	.	CSAGTGTGDNIQYF	TGCAGCGCCGGAACCGGGACAGGGGATAACATTCAGTACTTC
.	TRBV9	TRBJ1-6	.	CASSVQSGGSPLHF	TGTGCCAGCAGCGTACAGTCGGGGGGTTCACCCCTCCACTTT
.	TRBV4-1	TRBJ2-1	.	CASSSLDSHEQFF	TGCGCCAGCAGCTCCTTAGACTCCCATGAGCAGTTCTTC
TRBD2	TRBV20-1	TRBJ2-7	once	CSASPRGEPVEQYF	TGCAGTGCTAGTCCGCGGGGGGAACCAGTCGAGCAGTACTTC
TRBD2	TRBV7-2	TRBJ2-1	once	CASSFLRGGSYNEQFF	TGTGCCAGCAGCTTCTTACGCGGGGGATCCTACAATGAGCAGTTCTTC
TRBD1	TRBV7-9	TRBJ1-2	.	CASVEWGTENYGYTF	TGTGCCAGCGTTGAATGGGGGACAGAGAACTATGGCTACACCTTC
.	TRBV18	TRBJ2-3	.	CASSPGQGSTDTQYF	TGTGCCAGCTCACCAGGGCAGGGGAGCACAGATACGCAGTATTTT
TRBD1	TRBV4-1	TRBJ2-7	few	CASTYLTGYGEQYF	TGCGCCAGCACTTACCTGACAGGGTATGGCGAGCAGTACTTC
.	TRBV9	TRBJ2-7	.	CASSATELSYEQYF	TGTGCCAGCAGCGCGACAGAGCTGTCCTACGAGCAGTACTTC